The 22 T cell receptor beta chains listed next were all sequenced from one sample in a study of T cell responses to AZD1222 COVID-19 vaccine. TCRdb's table, derived via immunoSEQ multiplex PCR, lists solely in-frame clones and lacks some. The sample contains about 140,000 clones, just under 95% of which appear only once. The material was peripheral blood, obtained after recovery from COVID-19. The origin of the receptors is an adult who had recovered from COVID-19.

The J gene is TRBJ2-3, the V gene TRBV19, with D possibly being TRBD1 or TRBD2 (5 bases each). In germline, CDR1 is LNHDA, CDR2 SQIVND (reference sequence). The CDR3 has 12 amino acids. Between the trimmed V and J ends, which lost 3 bases and 7 bases, there was a span of 8 bases. The chain's CDR3 is CASSMRGYTQYF. Here the CDR3 DNA reads TGTGCCAGTAGTATGAGGGGTTATACGCAGTATTTT.

The chain is built from TRBV6-5 and TRBJ2-3; the D gene is possibly TRBD2 (6 bases). Germline loops: CDR1 MNHEY, CDR2 SVGAGI. The CDR3 length is 15 residues. Trimming took off 2 bases at V and 0 bases at J, with 9 bases between the two ends. CDR3 sequence (DNA): TGTGCCAGCAGTTACGCGAGCGGGAGCACAGATACGCAGTATTTT. Translated: CASSYASGSTDTQYF.

The chain uses TRBV5-1 and TRBJ2-1, with 14 bases lining up with TRBD2. V lost 0 bases, J lost 0 bases, and 11 bases stayed unmatched. The CDR3 loop spans 21 amino acids. From germline, CDR1 is SGHRS and CDR2 YFSETQ. This chain's CDR3 is CASSLVAGLAGVRSSYNEQFF. For the CDR3, the DNA is TGCGCCAGCAGCTTGGTAGCGGGACTAGCGGGAGTCCGGAGCTCCTACAATGAGCAGTTCTTC.

The chain combines TRBV28 with TRBJ2-7; a possible D gene is TRBD1 (6 bases). The CDR3 length is 14 residues. The germline V gene has CDR1 MDHEN and CDR2 SYDVKM. V gave up 6 bases and J gave up 4 bases, with 16 bases separating them. CDR3 DNA: TGTGCCAGCAGAACAACAGGGTTCGGATACGAGCAGTACTTC. Translation: CASRTTGFGYEQYF. The full variable domain, completed using reference TRBV28 and TRBJ2-7, is DVKVTQSSRYLVKRTGEKVFLECVQDMDHENMFWYRQDPGLGLRLIYFSYDVKMKEKGDIPEGYSVSREKKERFSLILESASTNQTSMYLCASRTTGFGYEQYFGPGTRLTVT.

The chain links TRBV7-2 to TRBJ1-3; no clear D. This CDR3 contains 15 residues. Trimming pared 5 bases from V and 3 bases from J, leaving 14 bases between. Germline loops: CDR1 SGHTA, CDR2 FQGNSA. The CDR3 loop reads CASSTSTLVGNTIYF. DNA of the CDR3: TGTGCCAGCAGCACGTCAACCCTAGTTGGAAACACCATATATTTT.

V and J are TRBV2 and TRBJ2-3, with TRBD1 identical over 7 bases. After removal of 10 bases from V and 6 bases from J, the junction contained 19 bases not matched to a gene. The CDR3 length is 16 residues. Germline V gene data show CDR1 as SNHLY and CDR2 as FYNNEI. CDR3 protein: CATPRTEDREGDTQYF. The CDR3 DNA reads as TGTGCCACCCCCCGGACGGAAGACAGGGAAGGTGATACGCAGTATTTT.

The genes are TRBV9 and TRBJ1-1; D remains ambiguous. Germline assignment: CDR1 SGDLS and CDR2 YYNGEE. Trimming took off 4 bases at V and 0 bases at J, with 10 bases between the two ends. The CDR3 consists of 14 residues. CDR3 residues: CASSTVTVNTEAFF. The CDR3 region has the DNA TGTGCCAGCAGCACTGTTACAGTGAACACTGAAGCTTTCTTT.

The chain carries TRBV11-2 and TRBJ2-3; D perhaps matches TRBD1 (6 bases). This CDR3 is built from 15 residues. In germline, CDR1 is SGHAT, CDR2 FQNNGV. V gave up 5 bases and J gave up 0 bases, with 12 bases separating them. The CDR3 is CASSISGASTDTQYF. The CDR3 bases are TGTGCCAGCAGCATATCAGGGGCCAGCACAGATACGCAGTATTTT.

CDR3 residues: CASRDPETVRYMNTEAFF. The DNA of the CDR3 is TGTGCCAGCAGGGACCCGGAGACTGTAAGGTACATGAACACTGAAGCTTTCTTT. The rearrangement uses TRBV7-9 and TRBJ1-1; D gene uncertain. This CDR3 comprises 18 residues. V was cut by 6 bases and J by 0 bases, with 23 bases left in between. Germline V CDR1 and CDR2: SEHNR, FQNEAQ (reference sequence).

The rearrangement uses TRBV2 and TRBJ2-7; TRBD1 agrees at 7 bases. After removal of 10 bases from V and 1 base from J, the junction contained 13 bases not matched to a gene. There are 15 residues in the CDR3. Germline loops: CDR1 SNHLY, CDR2 FYNNEI. CDR3 sequence reads: CATKGWAGGSYEQYF. The CDR3 DNA follows: TGTGCCACCAAAGGTTGGGCAGGGGGATCCTACGAGCAGTACTTC.

The CDR3 loop reads CASSIAGLAFYNEQFF. Written as DNA, the CDR3 is TGTGCCAGTAGTATAGCGGGACTAGCGTTTTACAATGAGCAGTTCTTC. V and J are TRBV19 and TRBJ2-1; 10 bases align to TRBD2. The CDR3 has 16 amino acids. Germline CDR1 is LNHDA and CDR2 is SQIVND (reference sequence). With 1 base clipped from V and 4 bases from J, the junction kept 4 bases outside the gene matches.

This chain's CDR3 is CASRGGTSTRSPLHF. In nucleotides, the CDR3 is TGTGCCAGCAGGGGGGGGACCTCCACTCGGTCACCCCTCCACTTT. The J gene is TRBJ1-6, the V gene TRBV2; D is possibly TRBD1 (5 bases). Trimming took 6 bases from V and 10 from J, leaving 19 bases between them. The CDR3 runs to 15 residues. Germline CDR1 reads SNHLY; CDR2 reads FYNNEI. Based on the CDR3 plus reference TRBV2 and TRBJ1-6, the full variable domain is EPEVTQTPSHQVTQMGQEVILRCVPISNHLYFYWYRQILGQKVEFLVSFYNNEISEKSEIFDDQFSVERPDGSNFTLKIRSTKLEDSAMYFCASRGGTSTRSPLHFGNGTRLTVT.

The gene calls are TRBV28 and TRBJ1-5; D ambiguous. Trimming removed 3 bases at V and 9 bases at J, with 15 bases between. The CDR3 is 14 amino acids. The germline V gene encodes CDR1 MDHEN and CDR2 SYDVKM. The CDR3 here is CASSLVTVALPQHF. The CDR3 nucleotides are TGTGCCAGCAGTTTGGTCACAGTCGCCCTGCCCCAGCATTTT.

CDR3 loop: CASMGDTEKLFF. For the CDR3, the DNA is TGTGCCAGTATGGGGGACACGGAAAAACTGTTTTTT. The chain is built from TRBV19 and TRBJ1-4; maybe TRBD1 (6 bases). The length of the CDR3 is 12 residues. Deletions cut 7 bases from V and 8 bases from J, with 11 bases between. Per germline, CDR1 LNHDA and CDR2 SQIVND (reference sequence).

The chain joins TRBV7-9 to TRBJ2-1, with TRBD2 identical over 11 bases. CDR3 length equals 15 residues. V was pared by 1 base and J by 6 bases, with 2 bases of the junction left unmatched. Germline CDR1 and CDR2: SEHNR and FQNEAQ (reference sequence). CDR3 protein: CASSLGLAGSNEQFF. The CDR3 region has the DNA TGTGCCAGCAGCTTAGGACTAGCGGGAAGCAATGAGCAGTTCTTC.

With regard to this clone: One end of the junction fails to match germline, which may point to a read error. This chain joins TRBV7-7 and TRBJ2-1, with 13 nucleotides matching TRBD2. The germline gives CDR1 SSHAT, CDR2 FNYEAQ (reference sequence). The CDR3 has 15 amino acids. CDR3: CASSAGTSGVNEQFF. CDR3 nucleotide sequence: TGTGCTAGCAGCGCTGGGACTAGCGGGGTGAATGAGCAGTTCTTC.

V usage is TRBV9 and J usage is TRBJ1-2; D might be TRBD1 (6 bases). This CDR3 is 15 amino acids long. V dropped 0 bases and J dropped 4 bases, with 13 bases sitting between them. The V gene's germline CDR1 is SGDLS and CDR2 YYNGEE. The CDR3 DNA sequence: TGTGCCAGCAGCGTAGACAGGGTGGGGGGCTATGGCTACACCTTC. Translation: CASSVDRVGGYGYTF. Full variable domain (rest looked up from reference TRBV9 and TRBJ1-2): DSGVTQTPKHLITATGQRVTLRCSPRSGDLSVYWYQQSLDQGLQFLIQYYNGEERAKGNILERFSAQQFPDLHSELNLSSLELGDSALYFCASSVDRVGGYGYTFGSGTRLTVV.

The chain carries TRBV6-6 and TRBJ2-3, with 8 bases aligning to TRBD1. The ends lost 5 bases at V and 1 base at J; junction bases unmatched: 2. The CDR3 extends over 14 amino acids. CDR1 and CDR2 (germline): MNHNY, SVGAGI (reference sequence). CDR3 loop: CASSEGQGTDTQYF. Written as DNA, the CDR3 is TGTGCCAGCAGTGAGGGACAGGGCACAGATACGCAGTATTTT.

The CDR3: CASSFEGALGGEQYF. The CDR3 DNA sequence: TGTGCCAGCAGCTTCGAGGGAGCCCTCGGAGGCGAGCAGTACTTC. The chain carries TRBV5-4 and TRBJ2-7, with D perhaps matching TRBD2 (5 bases). Germline CDR1 is SGHNT and CDR2 is YYREEE (reference sequence). The V end was cut by 2 bases, the J end by 6 bases, with 18 bases between. The length of the CDR3 is 15 residues.

This chain joins TRBV18 and TRBJ1-5; D perhaps matches TRBD1 (5 bases). CDR1 and CDR2 from the germline V gene are KGHSH and LQKENI. V was pared by 3 bases and J by 2 bases, with 11 bases between. This CDR3 region has 15 residues. As DNA, the CDR3 is TGTGCCAGCTCACCTCTTCGAGGGGGCAATCAGCCCCAGCATTTT. Its protein product is CASSPLRGGNQPQHF.

The chain employs TRBV10-2 and TRBJ2-1; TRBD2 matches 8 bases. Germline assignment: CDR1 WSHSY and CDR2 SAAADI. The length of the CDR3 is 17 residues. Trimming at V came to 6 bases and at J to 15 bases, leaving 25 bases not matched to a gene. The CDR3 loop is CASRGDTGGLEFPRVFF. CDR3 DNA: TGCGCCAGCAGGGGGGACACGGGGGGACTAGAATTTCCCCGGGTGTTCTTC.

The rearrangement uses TRBV24-1 and TRBJ2-5; 13 bases fit TRBD2. The CDR3 runs to 17 residues. V shed 4 bases, J shed 0 bases, and the junction held 4 bases outside the gene matches. CDR1 is KGHDR, CDR2 SFDVKD, per germline. CDR3 sequence: CATSDRTSGGYQETQYF. The DNA for the CDR3 is TGTGCCACCAGTGACCGGACTAGCGGGGGCTACCAAGAGACCCAGTACTTC.